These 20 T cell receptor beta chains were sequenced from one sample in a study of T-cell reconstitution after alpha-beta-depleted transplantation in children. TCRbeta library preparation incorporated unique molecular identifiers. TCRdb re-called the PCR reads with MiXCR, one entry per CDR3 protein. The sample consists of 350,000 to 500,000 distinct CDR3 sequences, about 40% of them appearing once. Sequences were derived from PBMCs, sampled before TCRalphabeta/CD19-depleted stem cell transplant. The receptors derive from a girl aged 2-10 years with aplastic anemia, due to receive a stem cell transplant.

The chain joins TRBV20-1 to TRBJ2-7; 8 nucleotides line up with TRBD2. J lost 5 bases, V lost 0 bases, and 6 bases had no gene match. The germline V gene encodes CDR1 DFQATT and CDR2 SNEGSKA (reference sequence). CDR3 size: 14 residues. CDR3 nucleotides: TGCAGTGCTAGAGAGGAGCGGGAGCTCAACGAGCAGTACTTC. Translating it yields CSAREERELNEQYF.

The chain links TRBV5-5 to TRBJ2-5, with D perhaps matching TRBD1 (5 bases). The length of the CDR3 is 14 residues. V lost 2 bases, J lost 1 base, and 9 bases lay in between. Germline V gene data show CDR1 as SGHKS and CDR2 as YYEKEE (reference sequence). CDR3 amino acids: CASSFGHLQETQYF. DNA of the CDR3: TGTGCCAGCAGCTTTGGACACCTCCAAGAGACCCAGTACTTC.

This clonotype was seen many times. The CDR3 sequence: CASSFLAGGSSNEQFF. The CDR3 DNA is TGTGCCAGCAGCTTTTTAGCGGGAGGTTCCAGCAATGAGCAGTTCTTC. This chain uses TRBV7-6 with TRBJ2-1; 10 bases fit TRBD2. V lost 3 bases to trimming and J lost 6 bases; unmatched junction nucleotides: 8. The CDR3 length is 16 residues. Germline CDR1 reads SGHVS; CDR2 reads FNYEAQ.

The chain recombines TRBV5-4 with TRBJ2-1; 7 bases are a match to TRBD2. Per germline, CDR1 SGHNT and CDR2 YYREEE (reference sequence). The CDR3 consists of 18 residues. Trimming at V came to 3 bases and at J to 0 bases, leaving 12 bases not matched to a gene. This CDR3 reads CASSSIGGDYHSYNEQFF. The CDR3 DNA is TGTGCCAGCAGCTCGATCGGCGGGGACTATCACTCCTACAATGAGCAGTTCTTC.

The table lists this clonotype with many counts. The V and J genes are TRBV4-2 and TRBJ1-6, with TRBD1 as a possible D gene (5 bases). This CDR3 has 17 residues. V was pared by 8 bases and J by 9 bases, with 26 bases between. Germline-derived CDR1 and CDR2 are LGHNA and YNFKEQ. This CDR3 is CASGSTEVGRVSSPLHF. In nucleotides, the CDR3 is TGTGCCAGCGGGTCGACAGAAGTGGGACGCGTTAGTTCACCCCTCCACTTT.

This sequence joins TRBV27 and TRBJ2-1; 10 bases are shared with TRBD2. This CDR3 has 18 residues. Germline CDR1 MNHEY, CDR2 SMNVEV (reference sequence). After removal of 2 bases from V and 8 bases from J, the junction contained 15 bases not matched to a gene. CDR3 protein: CASSLTGPGLAGVDEQFF. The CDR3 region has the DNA TGTGCCAGCAGTTTAACGGGCCCGGGGCTAGCGGGAGTCGATGAGCAGTTCTTC.

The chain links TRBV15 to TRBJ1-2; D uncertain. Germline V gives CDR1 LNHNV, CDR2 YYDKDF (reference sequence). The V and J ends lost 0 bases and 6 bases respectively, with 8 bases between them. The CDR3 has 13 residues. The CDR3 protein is CATSRDPPDGYTF. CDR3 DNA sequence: TGTGCCACCAGCAGAGATCCCCCGGATGGCTACACCTTC. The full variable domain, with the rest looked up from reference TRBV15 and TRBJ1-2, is DAMVIQNPRYQVTQFGKPVTLSCSQTLNHNVMYWYQQKSSQAPKLLFHYYDKDFNNEADTPDNFQSRRPNTSFCFLDIRSPGLGDTAMYLCATSRDPPDGYTFGSGTRLTVV.

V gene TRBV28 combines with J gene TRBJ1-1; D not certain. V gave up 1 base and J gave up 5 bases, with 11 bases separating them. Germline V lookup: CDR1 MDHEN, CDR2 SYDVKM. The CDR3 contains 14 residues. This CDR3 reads CASSLYQASTEAFF. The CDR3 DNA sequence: TGTGCCAGCAGTTTATACCAGGCGAGTACTGAAGCTTTCTTT. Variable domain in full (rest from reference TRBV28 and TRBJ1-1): DVKVTQSSRYLVKRTGEKVFLECVQDMDHENMFWYRQDPGLGLRLIYFSYDVKMKEKGDIPEGYSVSREKKERFSLILESASTNQTSMYLCASSLYQASTEAFFGQGTRLTVV.

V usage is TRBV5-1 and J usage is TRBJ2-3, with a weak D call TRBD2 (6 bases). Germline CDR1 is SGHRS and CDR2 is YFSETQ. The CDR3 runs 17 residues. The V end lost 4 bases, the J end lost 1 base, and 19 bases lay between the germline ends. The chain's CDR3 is CASSTSRSGGGTDTQYF. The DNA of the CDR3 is TGCGCCAGCAGCACCTCTCGGAGCGGCGGGGGCACAGATACGCAGTATTTT.

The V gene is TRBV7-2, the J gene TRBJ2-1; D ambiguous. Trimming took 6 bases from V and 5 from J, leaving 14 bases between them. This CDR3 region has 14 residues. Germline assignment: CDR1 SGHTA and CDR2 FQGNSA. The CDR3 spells CASRSRGSNNEQFF. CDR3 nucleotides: TGTGCCAGCAGATCCCGAGGATCCAACAATGAGCAGTTCTTC.

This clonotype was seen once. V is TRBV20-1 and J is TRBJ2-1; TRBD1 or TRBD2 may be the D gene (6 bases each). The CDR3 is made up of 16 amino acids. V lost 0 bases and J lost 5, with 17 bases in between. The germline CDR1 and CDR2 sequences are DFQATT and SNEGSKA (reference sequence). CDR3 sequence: CSARDLRGAAHNEQFF. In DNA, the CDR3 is TGCAGTGCTAGAGATCTTAGGGGGGCGGCCCACAATGAGCAGTTCTTC.

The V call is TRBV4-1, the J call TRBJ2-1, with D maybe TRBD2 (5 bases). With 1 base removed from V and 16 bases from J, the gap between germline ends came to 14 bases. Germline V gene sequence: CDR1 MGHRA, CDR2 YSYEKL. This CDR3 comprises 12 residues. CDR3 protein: CASSQGSGPGFF. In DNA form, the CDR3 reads TGCGCCAGCAGCCAAGGGAGCGGCCCTGGTTTCTTC.

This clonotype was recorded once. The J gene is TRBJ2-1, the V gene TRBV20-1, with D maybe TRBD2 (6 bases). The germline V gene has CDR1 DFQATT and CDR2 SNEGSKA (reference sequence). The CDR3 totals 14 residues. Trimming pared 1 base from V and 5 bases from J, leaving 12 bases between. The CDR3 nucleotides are TGCAGTGCTAGAGCGCTAGCGCAGCACAATGAGCAGTTCTTC. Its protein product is CSARALAQHNEQFF.

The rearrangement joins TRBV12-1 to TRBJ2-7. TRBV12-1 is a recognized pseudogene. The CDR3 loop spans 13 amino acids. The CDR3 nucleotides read TGTGCCAGCAGCTTTGCAGCAGACTACGAGCAGTACTTC. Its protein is CASSFAADYEQYF.

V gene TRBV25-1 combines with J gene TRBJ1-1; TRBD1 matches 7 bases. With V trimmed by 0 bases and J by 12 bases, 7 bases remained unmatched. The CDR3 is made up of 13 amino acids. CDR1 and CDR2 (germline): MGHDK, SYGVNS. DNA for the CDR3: TGTGCCAGCAGTGAATATTTGGGCAGGGGGACTTTCTTT. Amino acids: CASSEYLGRGTFF.

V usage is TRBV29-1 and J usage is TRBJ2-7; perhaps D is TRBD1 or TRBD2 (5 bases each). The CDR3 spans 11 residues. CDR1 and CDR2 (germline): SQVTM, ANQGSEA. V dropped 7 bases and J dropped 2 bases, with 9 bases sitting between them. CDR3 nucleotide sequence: TGCAGCGGGGGGTCCCCCTACGAGCAGTACTTC. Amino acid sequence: CSGGSPYEQYF.

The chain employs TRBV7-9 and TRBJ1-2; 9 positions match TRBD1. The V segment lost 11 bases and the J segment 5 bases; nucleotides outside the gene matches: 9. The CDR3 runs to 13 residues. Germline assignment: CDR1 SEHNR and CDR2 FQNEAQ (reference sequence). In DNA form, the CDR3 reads TGTGCCGGCGCGGACAGGGGAAGATATGGCTACACCTTC. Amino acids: CAGADRGRYGYTF.

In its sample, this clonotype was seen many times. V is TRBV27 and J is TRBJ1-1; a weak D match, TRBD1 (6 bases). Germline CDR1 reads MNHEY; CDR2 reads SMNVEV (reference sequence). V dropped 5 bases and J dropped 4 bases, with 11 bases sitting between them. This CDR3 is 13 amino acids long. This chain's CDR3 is CASSPTGFTEAFF. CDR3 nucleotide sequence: TGTGCCAGCAGTCCTACAGGGTTCACTGAAGCTTTCTTT.

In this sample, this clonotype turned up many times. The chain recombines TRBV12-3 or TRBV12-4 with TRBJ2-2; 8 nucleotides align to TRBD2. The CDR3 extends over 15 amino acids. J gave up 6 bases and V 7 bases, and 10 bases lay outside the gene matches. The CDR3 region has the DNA TGTGCCAGCAAGGGGACTAGTGGTTACTCCGGGGAGCTGTTTTTT. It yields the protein CASKGTSGYSGELFF.

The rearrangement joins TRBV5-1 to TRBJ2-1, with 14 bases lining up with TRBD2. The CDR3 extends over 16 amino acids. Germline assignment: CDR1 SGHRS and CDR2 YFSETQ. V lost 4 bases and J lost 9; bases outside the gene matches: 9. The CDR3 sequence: CASSIRLAGGPGEQFF. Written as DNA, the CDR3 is TGCGCCAGCAGCATCAGACTAGCGGGAGGGCCAGGTGAGCAGTTCTTC.